This T cell receptor (beta chain) was profiled in a study of T cells expressing NK-cell markers. Overall study context: CD3+CD56+NKG2C+, CD3+CD56+NKG2C- and CD3+CD56-NKG2C+ T cells, once sorted, supplied the TCR beta repertoires. Whole-study results and caveats: Over 5 donors carried dominant NKG2C+ clonotypes that made up roughly 1.0-7.0% of their CD8+ T cells. Topping the CD3+CD56-NKG2C+ fraction as well were these clonotypes, in a few donors.

UMIs accompanied the 5'RACE template switching by which TCR beta cDNA was made. From its re-call of the 5' RACE reads, TCRdb lists each CDR3 protein once, without DNA. The ten top clones account for less than 7.5%, within a sample of 440,000 or so distinct CDR3 sequences. From germline, CDR1 is MNHNS and CDR2 SASEGT. The CDR3 totals 16 residues. As for this clonotype: Its antigen is currently unknown.

The sequenced sample was blood T cells: a sorted CD56 or NKG2C T cell subset, CD4+ or CD8+ T cells, or bulk PBMC T cells (not recorded which). The clonotype comes from a woman aged 18 to 69 in good health. The V gene is TRBV6-1, the J gene TRBJ2-3; TCRdb's D call, TRBD1, is unchecked because there is no DNA. This CDR3 reads CASSEIVWGSTDTQYF.